This TCR beta chain was sequenced for a study of blood T cell repertoires in COVID-19. Study information: Both acute and convalescent COVID-19 samples were obtained from the United States, Italy and Spain. Sample material is recorded as cDNA or gDNA derived from T cells, B-cell-depleted T cells, or PBMCs.

Germline V gives CDR1 MNHEY, CDR2 SMNVEV (reference sequence). Losses at the gene ends were 4 bases for V and 2 bases for J; bases not matched to a gene: 21. The CDR3 extends over 22 amino acids. In the study's own analysis: Estimates of nucleated cell counts were drawn from the amplification of reference gene primers. The method was immunoSEQ multiplex PCR; TCRdb's version includes in-frame clones alone and lacks a portion of them. Clonal size and the V and J genes are those of that table, whereas D and trimming came from the DNA. The sample comprises around 160,000 clones, around 86% of which are singletons, and about 0.95% rests with the top ten.

The TCR sequence derives from a man aged 18 to 30 with acute or convalescent COVID-19. The rearrangement joins TRBV27 to TRBJ2-2; 11 bases align to TRBD1. Sequences were obtained from peripheral blood. CDR3 in DNA: TGTGCCAGCAGTTCCCTTATGCAGGCCGGGACAGGGGGGCTGCTAAACACCGGGGAGCTGTTTTTT. This encodes CASSSLMQAGTGGLLNTGELFF.